These T cell receptor beta chains were read from a single sample in a study of shared clonotypes between healthy human individuals. Method: immunoSEQ multiplex PCR; TCRdb's copy keeps in-frame clones and lacks some. Of about 1.1 million clones listed, around three quarters were seen once; the top ten hold more than 0.85%. The sequencing sample was made of memory CD4+ T cells from PBMCs. The source of these receptors is a man aged 18 to 30 in good health. Some clones in this sample may be carry-over from other donors' samples. Each CDR3 is given with its conserved first and last residue. The D gene is left open where the match is weak. Not all rows give a size; the values are once, few, many and, for expanded clones, a class.

V gene,clone size,J gene,D gene,CDR3 protein,CDR3 DNA
TRBV7-2,-,TRBJ2-5,-,CASGSETQYF,TGTGCCAGCGGTTCAGAGACCCAGTACTTC
TRBV15,-,TRBJ1-1,TRBD1,CATSPKPGQGAWTEAFF,TGTGCCACCAGCCCGAAACCCGGACAGGGGGCGTGGACTGAAGCTTTCTTT
TRBV5-4,-,TRBJ2-3,-,CASSLVGPTDTQYF,TGTGCCAGCAGCTTGGTCGGCCCCACAGATACGCAGTATTTT
TRBV5-8,-,TRBJ1-5,-,CASSRIMRAWEPQHF,TGTGCCAGCAGCCGGATCATGCGGGCGTGGGAGCCCCAGCATTTT
TRBV4-3,-,TRBJ2-1,TRBD2,CASSQGLGAGVPNEQFF,TGCGCCAGCAGCCAAGGCTTAGGAGCGGGAGTTCCCAATGAGCAGTTCTTC
TRBV6-6,once,TRBJ2-5,-,CASSYSGGAGETQYF,TGTGCCAGCAGTTACTCGGGCGGCGCGGGAGAGACCCAGTACTTC
TRBV5-1,-,TRBJ2-5,-,CASSFEGDSETQYF,TGCGCCAGCAGCTTTGAGGGGGACTCTGAGACCCAGTACTTC
TRBV29-1,-,TRBJ2-7,TRBD1,CSVGQVRGEQYF,TGCAGCGTCGGACAGGTCCGGGGCGAGCAGTACTTC
TRBV5-4,-,TRBJ2-5,-,CASSPRLGGETQYF,TGTGCCAGCAGCCCCCGACTAGGCGGAGAGACCCAGTACTTC
TRBV19,-,TRBJ2-2,TRBD1,CASSIGRNRGFPGELFF,TGTGCCAGTAGTATAGGTCGAAACAGGGGGTTCCCCGGGGAGCTGTTTTTT
TRBV27,-,TRBJ2-7,TRBD2,CASSRDRTSVYEQYF,TGTGCCAGCAGTCGCGACAGGACTAGCGTCTACGAGCAGTACTTC
TRBV6-5,few,TRBJ1-5,-,CASSQDGYSNQPQHF,TGTGCCAGCAGTCAGGACGGATATAGCAATCAGCCCCAGCATTTT
TRBV4-1,many,TRBJ1-2,TRBD1,CASSKDREFGYTF,TGCGCCAGCAGTAAGGACAGGGAGTTTGGCTACACCTTC
TRBV7-8,once,TRBJ1-3,-,CASSLVQGADSGNTIYF,TGTGCCAGCAGCTTAGTGCAGGGCGCCGACTCTGGAAACACCATATATTTT
TRBV9,-,TRBJ2-2,TRBD1,CASEDRVGTGELFF,TGTGCCAGCGAGGACAGGGTAGGCACCGGGGAGCTGTTTTTT
TRBV5-1,-,TRBJ2-5,TRBD2,CASSRGLAGGETQYF,TGCGCCAGCAGCCGGGGACTAGCGGGAGGAGAGACCCAGTACTTC
TRBV9,-,TRBJ1-4,-,CASSVGDTNEKLFF,TGTGCCAGCAGCGTAGGGGATACTAATGAAAAACTGTTTTTT